This T cell receptor (beta chain) was sequenced in a study of human T cells and chemical hapten exposure. As for time point: pre-sensitization, week 0. The treatment here: therapeutic diphenylcyclopropenone sensitization with weekly scalp DPC. TCRdb used MiXCR to reprocess the RACE reads, holding one entry per CDR3 protein. Seen here are around 60,000 distinct CDR3 sequences, approximately 6.7% observed once, and the top ten hold approximately 1.6%. Material: whole blood, obtained in connection with sensitization to the hapten diphenylcyclopropenone (DPC). The receptor's source is a woman in her twenties or thirties with alopecia areata. Some clones in this sample may be carry-over from other donors' samples.

The CDR3: CASRADRPEQFF. The CDR3 DNA reads as TGTGCCAGCAGAGCCGACAGGCCCGAGCAGTTCTTC. The V and J genes are TRBV6-1 and TRBJ2-1; D is possibly TRBD1 (6 bases). Germline values: CDR1 MNHNS, CDR2 SASEGT. V was cut by 6 bases and J by 10 bases, with 13 bases left in between. The CDR3 loop spans 12 amino acids.